The 11 T cell receptor beta chains in this list originate from one sample, sequenced in a study of Ad26.COV2.S vaccination and SARS-CoV-2 variants. Assay: immunoSEQ multiplex PCR; the TCRdb copy retains only in-frame clones and omits some. The data hold hundreds of thousands of clones, with around 90% observed a single time. Treatment of the sample: some 20 received Ad26.COV2.S at low or high dose, single or two shots; 5 received placebo; per-sample allocation not given. The study sampled participants on day 63 after the first vaccine or placebo injection. This specimen consisted of peripheral blood, obtained in a trial of Ad26.COV2.S vaccine versus placebo. The source of these receptors is a person between 18 and 65 years old who received the Ad26.COV2.S COVID-19 vaccine or a placebo.

This chain joins TRBV10-1 and TRBJ2-2, with 8 nucleotides matching TRBD2. The CDR3 has 15 amino acids. V lost 1 base and J lost 6; bases outside the gene matches: 4. Looked up from germline, CDR1 is WNHNN and CDR2 is SYGVQD (reference sequence). DNA of the CDR3: TGCGCCAGCAGTGAGTTCGGACTAGCCTCCGGGGAGCTGTTTTTT. This sequence encodes CASSEFGLASGELFF.

The gene calls are TRBV5-1 and TRBJ2-3; 9 bases line up with TRBD2. Per germline, CDR1 SGHRS and CDR2 YFSETQ. The CDR3 is made up of 16 amino acids. J was trimmed by 0 bases and V by 4 bases; bases with no gene match: 6. The CDR3 sequence: CASSTGLAPSTDTQYF. Written as DNA, the CDR3 is TGCGCCAGCAGCACTGGACTAGCGCCCAGCACAGATACGCAGTATTTT.

J is TRBJ1-2 and V is TRBV9; D remains unclear. V gave up 3 bases and J gave up 0 bases, with 9 bases separating them. The CDR3 has 14 residues. Germline V gene data show CDR1 as SGDLS and CDR2 as YYNGEE. CDR3 nucleotide sequence: TGTGCCAGCAGCGCGGACGGTTCTAACTATGGCTACACCTTC. It codes for CASSADGSNYGYTF.

The rearrangement joins TRBV21-1 to TRBJ1-5; the table's D call of TRBD1 was not tested on the DNA. TRBV21-1 is tagged as a pseudogene. This CDR3 has 19 residues. Here the CDR3 DNA reads TGTGCCAGCAGCAAAGAGGGGGACAGCAATATAATATTTAATCAGCCCCAGCATTTT. Its protein product is CASSKEGDSNIIFNQPQHF.

Here the CDR3 DNA reads TGTGCCAGCTCACTATCAGGGGACAGGATAAACTATGGCTACACCTTC. It codes for CASSLSGDRINYGYTF. The chain combines TRBV18 with TRBJ1-2, with TRBD1 identical over 8 bases. The CDR3 has 16 amino acids. Germline V gene data show CDR1 as KGHSH and CDR2 as LQKENI. V lost 4 bases to trimming and J lost 2 bases; unmatched junction nucleotides: 9.

The CDR3 DNA sequence: TGTGCCAGCAGTCTAGGACTAGCGGAAGGATTAGATACGCAGTATTTT. Amino acids: CASSLGLAEGLDTQYF. V gene TRBV27 combines with J gene TRBJ2-3, with 10 bases matching TRBD2. Per germline, CDR1 MNHEY and CDR2 SMNVEV (reference sequence). Trimming took 5 bases from V and 5 from J; bases not matched to a gene: 10. This CDR3 has 16 amino acids.

The J gene is TRBJ1-1, the V gene TRBV12-3 or TRBV12-4; no definite D call. This CDR3 has 13 amino acids. V lost 2 bases and J lost 3, with 7 bases in between. CDR3 sequence reads: CASSLRSYTEAFF. Here the CDR3 DNA reads TGTGCCAGCAGTTTAAGATCCTACACTGAAGCTTTCTTT.

This rearrangement joins TRBV28 to TRBJ1-2; D uncertain. CDR1 is MDHEN and CDR2 is SYDVKM in the germline V gene. V was cut by 2 bases and J by 4 bases, with 11 bases left in between. CDR3 length: 14 residues. Here the CDR3 reads CASSLVAGLYGYTF. For the CDR3, the DNA is TGTGCCAGCAGTTTAGTGGCGGGCCTCTATGGCTACACCTTC.

V usage is TRBV14 and J usage is TRBJ2-1; D remains ambiguous. V was shortened by 0 bases and J by 7 bases, with 13 bases between the two germline ends. The CDR3 is 15 residues long. CDR1 SGHDN and CDR2 FVKESK come from the germline V gene. CDR3 nucleotide sequence: TGTGCCAGCAGCCAAGATATGGGCCTCGTAAATGAGCAGTTCTTC. The encoded protein is CASSQDMGLVNEQFF.

This clone appeared a single time. The V call is TRBV11-2, the J call TRBJ2-7; TRBD2 matches 8 bases. In germline, CDR1 is SGHAT, CDR2 FQNNGV. The CDR3 covers 17 residues. Trimming removed 1 base from V and 1 base from J; junction bases left unmatched: 9. CDR3 region: CASSLGIGSGNSYEQYF. The CDR3 DNA reads TGTGCCAGCAGCTTAGGTATTGGTAGCGGGAATTCCTACGAGCAGTACTTC.

This chain uses TRBV12-3 or TRBV12-4 with TRBJ2-3; D gene unclear. The V gene lost 6 bases and the J gene lost 7 bases, with 8 bases spanning the gap. This CDR3 comprises 11 residues. CDR3 sequence reads: CASSPRNTQYF. The CDR3 DNA sequence: TGTGCCAGCAGCCCTCGCAATACGCAGTATTTT.